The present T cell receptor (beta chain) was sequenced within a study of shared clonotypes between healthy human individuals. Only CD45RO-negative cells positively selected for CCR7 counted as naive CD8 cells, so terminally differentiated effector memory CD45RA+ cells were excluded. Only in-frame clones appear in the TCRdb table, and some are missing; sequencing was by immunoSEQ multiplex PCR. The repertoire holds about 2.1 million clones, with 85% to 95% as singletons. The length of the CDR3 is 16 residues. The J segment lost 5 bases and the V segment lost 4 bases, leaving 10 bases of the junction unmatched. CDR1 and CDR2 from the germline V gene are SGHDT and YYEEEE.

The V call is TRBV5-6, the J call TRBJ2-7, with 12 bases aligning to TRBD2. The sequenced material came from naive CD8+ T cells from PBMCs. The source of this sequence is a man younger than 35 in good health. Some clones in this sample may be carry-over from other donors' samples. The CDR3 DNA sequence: TGTGCCAGCAGCCTGGGTGCTAGCGGGAGGGCCCACGAGCAGTACTTC. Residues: CASSLGASGRAHEQYF.